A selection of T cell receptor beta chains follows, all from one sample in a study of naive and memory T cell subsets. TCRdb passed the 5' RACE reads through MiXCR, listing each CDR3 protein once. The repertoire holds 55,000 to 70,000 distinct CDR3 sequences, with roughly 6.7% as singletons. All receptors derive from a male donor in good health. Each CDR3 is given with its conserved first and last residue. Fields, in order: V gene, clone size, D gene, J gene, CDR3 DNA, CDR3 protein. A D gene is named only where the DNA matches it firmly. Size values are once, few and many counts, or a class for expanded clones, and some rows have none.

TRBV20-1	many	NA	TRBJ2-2	TGCAGTGCTGGCGTAGGTCTTCATCCCGGGGAGCTGTTTTTT	CSAGVGLHPGELFF
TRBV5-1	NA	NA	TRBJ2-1	TGCGCCAGCAGTGCCCCCGAGACGGGAAATGAGCAGTTCTTC	CASSAPETGNEQFF
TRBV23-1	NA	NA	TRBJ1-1	TGCGCCAGCAGTCAATCCCATCGGACCGTCAGGGACACTGAAGCTTTCTTT	CASSQSHRTVRDTEAFF
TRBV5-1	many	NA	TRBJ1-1	TGCGCCAGCAGCATTGGACGTAGTGAAGCTTTCTTT	CASSIGRSEAFF
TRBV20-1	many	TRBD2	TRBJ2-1	TGCAGTGCTAGAGATCTGGGACTAGCGGACAATGAGCAGTTCTTC	CSARDLGLADNEQFF
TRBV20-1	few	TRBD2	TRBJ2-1	TGCAGTGCTAGAGATGGGCTAGCGGTATTCTCCAATGAGCAGTTCTTC	CSARDGLAVFSNEQFF
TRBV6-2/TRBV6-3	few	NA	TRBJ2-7	TGTGCCAGCAGTTACCATTTTTTTTCGGAAACCTACGAGCAGTACTTC	CASSYHFFSETYEQYF
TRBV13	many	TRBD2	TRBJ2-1	TGTGCCAGCAGCTTAGTGGGACTAGCGGGAGACAATGAGCAGTTCTTC	CASSLVGLAGDNEQFF
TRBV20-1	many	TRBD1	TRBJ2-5	TGCAGTGCTAGAGATATTAGACAGGGAGAGACCCAGTACTTC	CSARDIRQGETQYF
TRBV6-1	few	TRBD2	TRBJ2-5	TGTGCCAGCATCTTTAGCGGGAGGTCACAAGAGACCCAGTACTTC	CASIFSGRSQETQYF
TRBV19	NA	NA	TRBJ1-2	TGTGCCAGTAGTATTCTGGGGAGAGGTGGCTACACCTTC	CASSILGRGGYTF
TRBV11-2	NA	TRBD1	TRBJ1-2	TGTGCCAGCAGCTTCATAGGGGGCAGTGGCTACACCTTC	CASSFIGGSGYTF
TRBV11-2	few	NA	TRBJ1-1	TGTGCCAGCAGCTTAGGGGCAGGGAGCACTGAAGCTTTCTTT	CASSLGAGSTEAFF
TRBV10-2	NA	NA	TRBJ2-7	TGCGCCAGCTGGGGGAATACGTTCTCTTCCTACGAGCAGTACTTC	CASWGNTFSSYEQYF
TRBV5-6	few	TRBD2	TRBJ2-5	TGTGCCAGCAGCTTGCGGTCGGGGGGGACCCAGTACTTC	CASSLRSGGTQYF
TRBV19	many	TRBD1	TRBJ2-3	TGTGCCAGTACCCACTCCGCGAACAGGGGGCGAACAGATACGCAGTATTTT	CASTHSANRGRTDTQYF
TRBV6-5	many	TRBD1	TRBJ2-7	TGTGCCAGCAGCCCTGGGGGACAGGGCCAGGAGCAGTACTTC	CASSPGGQGQEQYF
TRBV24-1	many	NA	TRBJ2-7	TGTGCCACCAGTGATCCCGGGACCCCATACGAGCAGTACTTC	CATSDPGTPYEQYF
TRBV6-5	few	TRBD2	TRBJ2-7	TGTGCCAGCAGTCAGACGGGACTAGGCTGGGACGAGCAGTACTTC	CASSQTGLGWDEQYF
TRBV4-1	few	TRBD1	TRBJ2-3	TGCGCCAGCAGCCATGGGGCGACAGGGGATGGAGGAGATACGCAGTATTTT	CASSHGATGDGGDTQYF
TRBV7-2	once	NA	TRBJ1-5	TGTGCCAGCAGCTCAGGGCCGAATAGCAATCAGCCCCAGCATTTT	CASSSGPNSNQPQHF
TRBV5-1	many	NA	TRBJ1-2	TGCGCCAGCAATCGAAATCCAGGTTCCTATGGCTACACCTTC	CASNRNPGSYGYTF
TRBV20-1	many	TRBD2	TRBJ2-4	TGCAGTGCTCAAGCAGGGACTAGCGGGAGTCTGAACATTCAGTACTTC	CSAQAGTSGSLNIQYF
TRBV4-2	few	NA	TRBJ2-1	TGTGCCAGCAGCCAAGATTCAGCGGCCGCCGTCGGTGAGCAGTTCTTC	CASSQDSAAAVGEQFF
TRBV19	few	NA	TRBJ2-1	TGTGCCAGTAAGGGCTCCTACAATGAGCAGTTCTTC	CASKGSYNEQFF
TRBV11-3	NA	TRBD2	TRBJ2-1	TGTGCCAGCAGCGCGACTAGCGGGAGCGACAATGAGCAGTTCTTC	CASSATSGSDNEQFF
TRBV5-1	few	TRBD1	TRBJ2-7	TGCGCCAGCGCGACAGGGTCCACCGACGAGCAGTACTTC	CASATGSTDEQYF
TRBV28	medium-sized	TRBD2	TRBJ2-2	TGTGCCAGCAAGAGCGGGGGGGCCTCCGGGGAGCTGTTTTTT	CASKSGGASGELFF
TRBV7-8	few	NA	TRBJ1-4	TGTGCCAGCAGCTTAGATGGGACAAACCCCTGGGGGGAAAAACTGTTTTTT	CASSLDGTNPWGEKLFF
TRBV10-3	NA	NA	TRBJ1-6	TGTGCCATCAGGGGTGATAATTCACCCCTCCACTTT	CAIRGDNSPLHF
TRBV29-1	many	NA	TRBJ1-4	TGCAGCGTTGAAGTCGGGTTTGAAAATGAAAAACTGTTTTTT	CSVEVGFENEKLFF
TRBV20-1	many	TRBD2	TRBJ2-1	TGCAGTGCTAGAGTAAAGCGGGGGGGATACAATGAGCAGTTCTTC	CSARVKRGGYNEQFF
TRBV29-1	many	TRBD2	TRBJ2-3	TGCAGCGCTTCGGCTGCGGGAGGAAGCACAGATACGCAGTATTTT	CSASAAGGSTDTQYF
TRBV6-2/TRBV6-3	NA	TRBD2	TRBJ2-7	TGTGCCAGCAGTTACTCGCAGCGGGAGGGCCAAGACGAGCAGTACTTC	CASSYSQREGQDEQYF
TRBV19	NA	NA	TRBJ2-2	TGTGCCAGTAGTATTGACAGGGAGGGCGGGGAGCTGTTTTTT	CASSIDREGGELFF
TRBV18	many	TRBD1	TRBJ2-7	TGTGCCAGCTCACCACCTGGGACAGGTTACGAGCAGTACTTC	CASSPPGTGYEQYF